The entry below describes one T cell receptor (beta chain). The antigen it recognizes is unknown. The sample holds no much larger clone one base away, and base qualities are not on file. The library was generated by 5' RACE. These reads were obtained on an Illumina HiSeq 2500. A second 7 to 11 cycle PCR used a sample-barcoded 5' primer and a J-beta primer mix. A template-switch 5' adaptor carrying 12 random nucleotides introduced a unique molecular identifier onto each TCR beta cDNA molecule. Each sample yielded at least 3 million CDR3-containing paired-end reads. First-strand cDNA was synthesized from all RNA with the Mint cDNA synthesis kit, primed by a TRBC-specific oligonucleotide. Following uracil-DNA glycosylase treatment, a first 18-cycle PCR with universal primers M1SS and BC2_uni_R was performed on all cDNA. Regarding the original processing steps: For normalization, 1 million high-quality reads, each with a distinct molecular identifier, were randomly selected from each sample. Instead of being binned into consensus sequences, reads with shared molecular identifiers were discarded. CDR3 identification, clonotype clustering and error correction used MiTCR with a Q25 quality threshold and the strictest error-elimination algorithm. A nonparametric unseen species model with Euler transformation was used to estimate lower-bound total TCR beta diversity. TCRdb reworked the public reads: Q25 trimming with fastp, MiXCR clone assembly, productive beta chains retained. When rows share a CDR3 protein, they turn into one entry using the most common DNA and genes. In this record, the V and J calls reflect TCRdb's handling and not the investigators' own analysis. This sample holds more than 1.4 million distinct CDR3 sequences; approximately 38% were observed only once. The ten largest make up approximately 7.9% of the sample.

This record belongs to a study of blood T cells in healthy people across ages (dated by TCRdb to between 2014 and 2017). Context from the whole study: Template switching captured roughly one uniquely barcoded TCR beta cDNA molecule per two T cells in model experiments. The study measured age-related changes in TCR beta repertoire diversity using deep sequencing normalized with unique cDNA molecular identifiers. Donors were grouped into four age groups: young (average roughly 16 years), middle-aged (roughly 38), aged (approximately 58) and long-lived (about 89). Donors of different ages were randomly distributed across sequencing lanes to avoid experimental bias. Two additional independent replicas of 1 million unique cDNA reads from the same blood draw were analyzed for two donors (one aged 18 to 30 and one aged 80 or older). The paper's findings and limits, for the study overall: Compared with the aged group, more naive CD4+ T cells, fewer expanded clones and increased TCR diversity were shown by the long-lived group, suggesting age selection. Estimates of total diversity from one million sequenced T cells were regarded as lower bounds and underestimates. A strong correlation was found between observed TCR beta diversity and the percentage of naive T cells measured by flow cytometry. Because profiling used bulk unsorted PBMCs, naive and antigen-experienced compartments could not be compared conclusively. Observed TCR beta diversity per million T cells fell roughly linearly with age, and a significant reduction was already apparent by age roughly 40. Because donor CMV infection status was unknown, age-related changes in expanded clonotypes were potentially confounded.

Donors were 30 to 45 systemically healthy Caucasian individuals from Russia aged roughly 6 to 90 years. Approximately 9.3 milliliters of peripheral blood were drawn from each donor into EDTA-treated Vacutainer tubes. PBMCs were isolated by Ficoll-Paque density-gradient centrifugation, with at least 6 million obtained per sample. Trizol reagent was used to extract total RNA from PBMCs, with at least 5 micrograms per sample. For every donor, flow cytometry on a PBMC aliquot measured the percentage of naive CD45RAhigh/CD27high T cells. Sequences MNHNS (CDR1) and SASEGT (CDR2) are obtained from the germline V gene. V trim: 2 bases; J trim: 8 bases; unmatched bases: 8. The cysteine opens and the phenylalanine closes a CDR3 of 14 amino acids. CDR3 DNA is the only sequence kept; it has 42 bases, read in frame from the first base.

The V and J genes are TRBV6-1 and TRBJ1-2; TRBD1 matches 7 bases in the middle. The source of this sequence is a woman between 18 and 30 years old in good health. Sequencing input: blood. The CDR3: CASSEHRGGQGYTF. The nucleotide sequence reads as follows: TGTGCCAGCAGTGAACACAGGGGAGGGCAGGGCTACACCTTC.